Listed below are T cell receptor beta chains from one sample, sequenced in a study of OX40 agonist ivuxolimab in advanced cancers. TCRdb's table, derived via immunoSEQ multiplex PCR, lists solely in-frame clones and lacks some. The repertoire holds about 90,000 clones, with under 95% as singletons. The source material was CD4+ or CD8+ T cells sorted from blood, sampled in a trial of the OX40 agonist ivuxolimab. These receptors were obtained from an adult with an advanced solid tumor such as melanoma, head and neck, liver or kidney cancer. Each CDR3 is given with its conserved first and last residue. A D gene is named only where the DNA matches it firmly. Where a row states a size, it is once, few, many or the class of an expanded clone; other rows omit it.

J gene | D gene | V gene | clone size | CDR3 protein | CDR3 DNA
TRBJ2-1 | TRBD1 | TRBV11-3 | - | CASSSGGSYNEQFF | TGTGCCAGCAGCTCAGGGGGCTCCTACAATGAGCAGTTCTTC
TRBJ1-2 | - | TRBV7-9 | - | CASSNPQGKGGYTF | TGTGCCAGCAGTAATCCACAGGGTAAAGGAGGCTACACCTTC
TRBJ2-7 | - | TRBV6-5 | - | CASSLRDQLSYEQYF | TGTGCCAGCAGTCTCCGGGACCAACTCTCCTACGAGCAGTACTTC
TRBJ1-3 | - | TRBV18 | - | CASSPPTFRVSGNTIYF | TGTGCCAGCTCACCACCTACGTTCAGGGTCTCTGGAAACACCATATATTTT
TRBJ2-3 | TRBD2 | TRBV6-1 | - | CASSEWTSGTDTQYF | TGTGCCAGCAGTGAATGGACTAGCGGCACAGATACGCAGTATTTT
TRBJ2-2 | TRBD1 | TRBV27 | once | CASSLSAGQGSTGELFF | TGTGCCAGCAGTTTAAGTGCGGGACAGGGTAGCACCGGGGAGCTGTTTTTT
TRBJ2-4 | - | TRBV7-9 | - | CASTREGRGNIQYF | TGTGCCAGCACCCGTGAGGGACGGGGAAACATTCAGTACTTC
TRBJ2-3 | - | TRBV5-6 | - | CATLMPSFLLTQYF | TGTGCCACCCTCATGCCTAGCTTTTTACTTACGCAGTATTTT
TRBJ2-2 | - | TRBV11-3 | - | CASRTGPPPTGELFF | TGTGCCAGCAGGACGGGACCCCCGCCGACCGGGGAGCTGTTTTTT
TRBJ2-5 | - | TRBV7-2 | - | CASSLVPLQGRQETQYF | TGTGCCAGCAGCTTAGTTCCGTTACAGGGTCGCCAAGAGACCCAGTACTTC
TRBJ2-4 | TRBD2 | TRBV4-1 | - | CASSQDLAGVAKNIQYF | TGCGCCAGCAGCCAAGATCTAGCGGGAGTAGCCAAAAACATTCAGTACTTC
TRBJ2-5 | - | TRBV7-7 | - | CASSLALIETQYF | TGTGCCAGCAGCTTAGCCCTGATTGAGACCCAGTACTTC
TRBJ2-7 | TRBD2 | TRBV28 | - | CASSDGTTRYEQYF | TGTGCCAGCTCGGACGGGACTACTAGATACGAGCAGTACTTC
TRBJ2-2 | TRBD2 | TRBV19 | - | CASSLAGYTGELFF | TGTGCCAGTTCTCTAGCGGGGTACACCGGGGAGCTGTTTTTT
TRBJ1-4 | - | TRBV5-6 | - | CASSPPGRGGLGEKLFF | TGTGCCAGCAGCCCACCGGGGAGGGGAGGGTTAGGGGAAAAACTGTTTTTT
TRBJ2-3 | TRBD2 | TRBV5-1 | - | CASSLVGLAGTGDTQYF | TGCGCCAGCAGCTTGGTGGGACTAGCAGGAACAGGGGATACGCAGTATTTT
TRBJ1-3 | - | TRBV7-9 | - | CASSSQGVPSGNTIYF | TGTGCCAGCAGCTCACAGGGTGTTCCCTCTGGAAACACCATATATTTT
TRBJ1-2 | - | TRBV16 | - | CASSQGLNYGYTF | TGTGCCAGCAGCCAGGGGCTTAACTATGGCTACACCTTC
TRBJ2-1 | - | TRBV7-2 | - | CASSLAQGPHNEQFF | TGTGCCAGCAGCTTAGCGCAGGGCCCCCACAATGAGCAGTTCTTC
TRBJ2-5 | TRBD2 | TRBV28 | - | CASSPHSGGSRETQYF | TGTGCCAGCAGTCCTCATTCGGGAGGGAGCCGGGAGACCCAGTACTTC
TRBJ2-7 | - | TRBV2 | - | CASSERRRVNSYEQYF | TGTGCCAGCAGTGAGAGGAGGAGGGTGAACTCCTACGAGCAGTACTTC
TRBJ2-5 | - | TRBV28 | - | CASSFPGGRQETQYF | TGTGCCAGCAGTTTCCCTGGGGGGCGCCAAGAGACCCAGTACTTC
TRBJ1-6 | - | TRBV5-6 | - | CASSFWGATSYNSPLHF | TGTGCCAGCAGCTTTTGGGGGGCGACCTCCTATAATTCACCCCTCCACTTT
TRBJ2-2 | - | TRBV2 | - | CASSGLYTGELFF | TGTGCCAGCAGCGGACTGTACACCGGGGAGCTGTTTTTT
TRBJ2-3 | - | TRBV20-1 | - | CSVGNTDTQYF | TGCAGTGTCGGTAACACAGATACGCAGTATTTT
TRBJ2-2 | - | TRBV27 | - | CASKTGAGTGELFF | TGTGCCAGCAAGACGGGAGCAGGCACCGGGGAGCTGTTTTTT
TRBJ2-1 | TRBD2 | TRBV28 | - | CASRLAGVVEQFF | TGTGCCAGTCGACTAGCGGGAGTTGTTGAGCAGTTCTTC
TRBJ2-1 | - | TRBV30 | - | CAWSEGQGIFNEQFF | TGTGCCTGGAGTGAGGGCCAGGGGATTTTCAATGAGCAGTTCTTC
TRBJ1-6 | - | TRBV18 | - | CASSSDVSSYNSPLHF | TGTGCCAGCTCATCGGACGTGAGCTCCTATAATTCACCCCTCCACTTT
TRBJ1-4 | - | TRBV10-3 | - | CAISEGKSYSTNEKLFF | TGTGCCATCAGTGAAGGCAAAAGTTACTCAACTAATGAAAAACTGTTTTTT
TRBJ2-3 | - | TRBV28 | - | CASSSGTTDTQYF | TGTGCCAGCAGTTCCGGGACCACAGATACGCAGTATTTT